The present TCR beta chain was sequenced within a study of blood T cell repertoires in COVID-19. Study-level information: The origin of the acute and convalescent COVID-19 samples was the United States, Italy and Spain.

In assigning cohorts, the study relied on participant-reported clinical history. Symptom resolution, clearance, or two negative PCRs marked donors in Cohort 3 as recovered. There are a few counts of this clone. Produced via immunoSEQ multiplex PCR; TCRdb's table is partial and in-frame only. The table has a few hundred thousand clones, approximately 85% seen once. This CDR3 has 14 residues. V trimming: 5 bases; J trimming: 7 bases; junction bases outside the gene matches: 10. Germline loops: CDR1 MNHEY, CDR2 SMNVEV (reference sequence). Sample: PBMCs or T cells enriched from blood (not recorded which). The clonotype was recovered from a woman aged 50 to 60 who had recovered from COVID-19. The V gene is TRBV27, the J gene TRBJ1-2; 7 positions match TRBD1. CDR3 in amino acids: CASSAKQGYAGYTF. The DNA for the CDR3 is TGTGCCAGCAGTGCAAAACAGGGGTACGCTGGCTACACCTTC.